These 21 T cell receptor beta chains originate from one sample sequenced in a study of blood T cell repertoires in COVID-19. Sequencing was performed with immunoSEQ multiplex PCR; in TCRdb, only in-frame clones are kept and a portion is missing. The table has 100,000 to 150,000 clones, roughly 86% seen once. Material for sequencing was peripheral blood. All receptors derive from a woman between 65 and 79 years old with COVID-19, enrolled during active disease.

The rearrangement uses TRBV5-1 and TRBJ2-3; 10 nucleotides align to TRBD2. Germline loops: CDR1 SGHRS, CDR2 YFSETQ. Trimming removed 0 bases from V and 0 bases from J; junction bases left unmatched: 7. The CDR3 is 18 amino acids. The CDR3 sequence is CASSLASSGGRSTDTQYF. CDR3 sequence (DNA): TGCGCCAGCAGCTTGGCCTCTAGCGGGGGACGTAGCACAGATACGCAGTATTTT. The full variable domain, in which reference TRBV5-1 and TRBJ2-3 provide the parts outside the CDR3, is KAGVTQTPRYLIKTRGQQVTLSCSPISGHRSVSWYQQTPGQGLQFLFEYFSETQRNKGNFPGRFSGRQFSNSRSEMNVSTLELGDSALYLCASSLASSGGRSTDTQYFGPGTRLTVL.

The chain is built from TRBV5-1 and TRBJ2-7; 7 bases are a match to TRBD1. The V segment lost 0 bases and the J segment 3 bases; nucleotides outside the gene matches: 15. Germline V gene lookup returns CDR1 SGHRS and CDR2 YFSETQ. This CDR3 comprises 18 residues. The CDR3 DNA sequence: TGCGCCAGCAGCTTGGACCCAGGGGGTAGGACCATCCTCTACGAGCAGTACTTC. This codes for CASSLDPGGRTILYEQYF. The variable domain in full, with the rest retrieved from reference TRBV5-1 and TRBJ2-7, is KAGVTQTPRYLIKTRGQQVTLSCSPISGHRSVSWYQQTPGQGLQFLFEYFSETQRNKGNFPGRFSGRQFSNSRSEMNVSTLELGDSALYLCASSLDPGGRTILYEQYFGPGTRLTVT.

The V call is TRBV10-1, the J call TRBJ1-4; no clear D. The CDR3 has 14 residues. The germline V and J ends were trimmed by 0 bases and 5 bases, with 7 bases remaining between them. Germline-derived CDR1 and CDR2 are WNHNN and SYGVQD (reference sequence). The CDR3 DNA is TGCGCCAGCAGTGAGTCGTGGGCAAATGAAAAACTGTTTTTT. Amino acid sequence: CASSESWANEKLFF.

The chain has TRBV7-2 and TRBJ1-2; the D is unclear. The CDR3 covers 14 residues. Germline V lookup: CDR1 SGHTA, CDR2 FQGNSA. V lost 3 bases, J lost 2 bases, and 10 bases lay in between. The CDR3 coding sequence is TGTGCCAGCAGCTTTGGAGGCAGCAACTATGGCTACACCTTC. Translation gives CASSFGGSNYGYTF.

The chain employs TRBV28 and TRBJ2-1; TRBD1 agrees at 7 bases. V trimming: 2 bases; J trimming: 6 bases; junction bases outside the gene matches: 4. CDR1 MDHEN and CDR2 SYDVKM come from the germline V gene. This CDR3 contains 14 residues. Here the CDR3 reads CASSLVQGSNEQFF. The CDR3 DNA reads as TGTGCCAGCAGTTTAGTACAGGGGAGCAATGAGCAGTTCTTC.

The V call is TRBV30, the J call TRBJ2-3, with TRBD2 identical over 8 bases. Germline CDR1 and CDR2: GTSNPN and SVGIG (reference sequence). The CDR3 runs 14 residues. Trimming took 3 bases from V and 4 from J; bases not matched to a gene: 6. CDR3 sequence: CAWRLSGGADTQYF. Here the CDR3 DNA reads TGTGCCTGGAGACTAAGCGGGGGTGCAGATACGCAGTATTTT.

This clone was counted a few times. The V call is TRBV19, the J call TRBJ1-4; 7 bases line up with TRBD1. The germline CDR1 and CDR2 sequences are LNHDA and SQIVND (reference sequence). CDR3 size: 16 residues. V dropped 5 bases and J dropped 0; count of bases not matched to a gene: 6. CDR3 sequence reads: CASSAGTEATNEKLFF. In DNA form, the CDR3 reads TGTGCCAGTAGTGCCGGGACAGAGGCAACTAATGAAAAACTGTTTTTT. Full variable domain (outside the CDR3, taken from reference TRBV19 and TRBJ1-4): DGGITQSPKYLFRKEGQNVTLSCEQNLNHDAMYWYRQDPGQGLRLIYYSQIVNDFQKGDIAEGYSVSREKKESFPLTVTSAQKNPTAFYLCASSAGTEATNEKLFFGSGTQLSVL.

The chain links TRBV10-3 to TRBJ2-3; D may be TRBD1 (7 bases). Germline CDR1 and CDR2: ENHRY and SYGVKD. This CDR3 is 16 amino acids long. Trimming removed 6 bases at V and 1 base at J, with 17 bases between. The CDR3 DNA follows: TGTGCCATCAGCGCGGGACAGACCATCCGCACAGATACGCAGTATTTT. Protein product: CAISAGQTIRTDTQYF.

The CDR3 coding sequence is TGTGCCACCAGCAGGACAGGGTCTTATGGCTACACCTTC. Translating it yields CATSRTGSYGYTF. The chain links TRBV15 to TRBJ1-2, with TRBD1 matching 7 bases. CDR1 is LNHNV, CDR2 YYDKDF, per germline (reference sequence). J gave up 5 bases and V 3 bases, and 3 bases lay outside the gene matches. The CDR3 extends over 13 amino acids. Drawing the rest from reference TRBV15 and TRBJ1-2, the complete variable domain is DAMVIQNPRYQVTQFGKPVTLSCSQTLNHNVMYWYQQKSSQAPKLLFHYYDKDFNNEADTPDNFQSRRPNTSFCFLDIRSPGLGDTAMYLCATSRTGSYGYTFGSGTRLTVV.

The rearrangement uses TRBV6-5 and TRBJ1-3; D gene uncertain. V lost 6 bases and J 0 bases, leaving 6 bases between the germline ends. The CDR3 spans 13 residues. Germline values: CDR1 MNHEY, CDR2 SVGAGI. In nucleotides, the CDR3 is TGTGCCAGCAGCCAGTACTCTGGAAACACCATATATTTT. Protein: CASSQYSGNTIYF.

The chain employs TRBV3-1 (or the pseudogene TRBV3-2) and TRBJ1-6, with TRBD1 matching over 8 bases. The CDR3 covers 16 residues. V was clipped by 3 bases and J by 2 bases; unmatched bases: 3. Germline-derived CDR1 and CDR2 are LGHDT and YNNKEL (reference sequence). The CDR3 protein is CASSHKTGAYNSPLHF. The CDR3 region has the DNA TGTGCCAGCAGCCACAAGACAGGGGCCTATAATTCACCCCTCCACTTT.

In its sample, this clone was seen once. The chain recombines TRBV7-9 with TRBJ1-6; 8 bases are shared with TRBD1. CDR1 is SEHNR, CDR2 FQNEAQ, per germline (reference sequence). This CDR3 has 15 residues. V lost 5 bases to trimming and J lost 9 bases; unmatched junction nucleotides: 9. The CDR3 DNA reads as TGTGCCAGCAGCGATTCAGGGGGCCTCACTTCACCCCTCCACTTT. It yields the protein CASSDSGGLTSPLHF.

The chain is built from TRBV15 and TRBJ2-5; the match to TRBD2 covers 8 bases. CDR1 is LNHNV and CDR2 is YYDKDF in the germline V gene (reference sequence). CDR3 length: 15 residues. V dropped 0 bases and J dropped 5; count of bases not matched to a gene: 5. The CDR3 protein is CATSRDISGEETQYF. The CDR3 coding sequence is TGTGCCACCAGCAGAGATATTAGCGGGGAGGAGACCCAGTACTTC.

This clone came up once. This chain links TRBV3-1 (or the pseudogene TRBV3-2) with TRBJ2-1; D is unresolved. CDR3 length: 14 residues. The V and J ends lost 4 bases and 7 bases respectively, with 14 bases between them. Germline CDR1 is LGHDT and CDR2 is YNNKEL (reference sequence). The CDR3 sequence: CASSPSTTRNEQFF. As DNA, the CDR3 is TGTGCCAGCAGCCCCAGCACTACTCGAAATGAGCAGTTCTTC.

The chain links TRBV28 to TRBJ1-5; 7 bases line up with TRBD1. This CDR3 has 13 amino acids. J lost 3 bases, V lost 7 bases, and 3 bases had no gene match. Germline lookup yields CDR1 MDHEN and CDR2 SYDVKM. CDR3 residues: CASNRGTNQPQHF. The CDR3 nucleotides read TGTGCCAGCAACAGGGGCACCAATCAGCCCCAGCATTTT.

This chain links TRBV7-2 with TRBJ2-1; TRBD2 matches 11 bases. The CDR3 spans 17 residues. Germline CDR1 is SGHTA and CDR2 is FQGNSA. J lost 6 bases, V lost 4 bases, and 11 bases had no gene match. CDR3 sequence (DNA): TGTGCCAGCAGCTCTTTAACCGGGACTAGCGGATCCAATGAGCAGTTCTTC. Its protein product is CASSSLTGTSGSNEQFF.

This clone was found a few times. The chain joins TRBV6-6 to TRBJ1-2; TRBD1 might be the D (6 bases). CDR1 and CDR2 from the germline V gene are MNHNY and SVGAGI (reference sequence). V was pared by 2 bases and J by 6 bases, with 10 bases between. The CDR3 totals 13 residues. CDR3 in amino acids: CASSYLSGDGYTF. Here the CDR3 DNA reads TGTGCCAGCAGTTACCTGTCAGGGGATGGCTACACCTTC.

This clone was detected once. The V gene is TRBV4-1, the J gene TRBJ1-5; maybe TRBD1 (5 bases). This CDR3 is 16 amino acids long. V lost 1 base, J lost 5 bases, and 15 bases lay in between. CDR1 is MGHRA, CDR2 YSYEKL, per germline. CDR3 loop: CASSQAGVRGDQPQHF. CDR3 bases: TGCGCCAGCAGCCAAGCGGGGGTCCGGGGAGATCAGCCCCAGCATTTT.

The chain links TRBV4-2 to TRBJ2-5, with 7 bases that match TRBD2. Germline CDR1 is LGHNA and CDR2 is YNFKEQ. With V trimmed by 3 bases and J by 2 bases, 9 bases remained unmatched. The CDR3 is 16 amino acids. The CDR3: CASSQMDLGGQETQYF. The CDR3 nucleotides read TGTGCCAGCAGCCAGATGGACCTCGGGGGGCAAGAGACCCAGTACTTC.

Only a few counts were recorded for this clone. V is TRBV24-1 and J is TRBJ2-2; 9 bases fit TRBD1. CDR3 length: 16 residues. After removal of 4 bases from V and 4 bases from J, the junction contained 6 bases not matched to a gene. Per germline, CDR1 KGHDR and CDR2 SFDVKD. The CDR3 region has the DNA TGTGCCACCAGTGACCCAAACAGGGGGCTCACCGGGGAGCTGTTTTTT. Amino acids: CATSDPNRGLTGELFF.

The rearrangement links TRBV30 to TRBJ1-3; 8 positions match TRBD1. The V and J ends lost 3 bases and 0 bases, in that order; junction bases with no gene match: 4. CDR1 is GTSNPN and CDR2 is SVGIG in the germline V gene (reference sequence). The CDR3 runs to 15 residues. The CDR3 is CAWSRGQGSGNTIYF. The DNA for the CDR3 is TGTGCCTGGAGCCGCGGACAGGGCTCTGGAAACACCATATATTTT.